A single sample is the source of the 25 T cell receptor beta chains below, sequenced in a study of CD8+CD57+ T cells in acquired aplastic anemia. The template used for profiling TCR beta VDJ and CDR3 was genomic DNA. TCRdb processed the reads anew with MiXCR; each CDR3 protein has one entry. The table lists about 180,000 distinct CDR3 sequences, under 55% of them singletons. The sample comprised sorted CD4+, CD8+, or CD8+CD57+ T cells (not recorded which) from PBMCs. Source of these receptors: a human donor in good health.

This clonotype came up many times. This chain links TRBV5-1 with TRBJ2-7; TRBD1 matches at 10 bases. Germline CDR1 and CDR2: SGHRS and YFSETQ. Losses at the gene ends were 0 bases for V and 2 bases for J; bases not matched to a gene: 5. The CDR3 spans 16 residues. The CDR3 nucleotides are TGCGCCAGCAGCTTGGGGGGTGGGACAGGGGCCTACGAGCAGTACTTC. Its protein is CASSLGGGTGAYEQYF.

The chain links TRBV10-3 to TRBJ1-2; 9 bases are a match to TRBD1. Looked up from germline, CDR1 is ENHRY and CDR2 is SYGVKD. This CDR3 spans 16 amino acids. Trimming took 7 bases from V and 2 from J; bases not matched to a gene: 11. This CDR3 is CAITSGTGNLNYGYTF. The CDR3 coding sequence is TGTGCCATCACTTCCGGGACAGGGAACCTCAACTATGGCTACACCTTC.

This sequence joins TRBV11-1 and TRBJ2-1, with D maybe TRBD1 (5 bases). This CDR3 has 14 amino acids. V dropped 2 bases and J dropped 6 bases, with 11 bases sitting between them. The germline V gene encodes CDR1 SGHAT and CDR2 FQDESV (reference sequence). The CDR3 spells CASSLSATVNEQFF. The CDR3 nucleotides are TGTGCCAGCAGCTTATCCGCGACAGTCAATGAGCAGTTCTTC.

In this sample, this clonotype turned up many times. The J gene is TRBJ1-1, the V gene TRBV5-5, with no clear D. The ends were cut back, 2 bases at V and 6 bases at J, with 14 bases in the middle. The germline CDR1 and CDR2 sequences are SGHKS and YYEKEE (reference sequence). The CDR3 is 14 residues long. Written as DNA, the CDR3 is TGTGCCAGCAGCTTTCGGGTGGTTGGCGCTGAAGCTTTCTTT. Its translation is CASSFRVVGAEAFF.

This clonotype was counted at least ten times. V is TRBV20-1 and J is TRBJ2-1; 7 bases map to TRBD2. The germline V gene has CDR1 DFQATT and CDR2 SNEGSKA (reference sequence). The CDR3 totals 18 residues. J gave up 4 bases and V 5 bases, and 20 bases lay outside the gene matches. CDR3 nucleotide sequence: TGCAGTGCTGGGCAATTTGGAGGCGGGGGAGGGCCGTACAATGAGCAGTTCTTC. Residues: CSAGQFGGGGGPYNEQFF.

To note about this clonotype: Germline is not matched at one junction end, which may reflect a read error. The chain joins TRBV20-1 to TRBJ2-7, with TRBD1 as a possible D gene (5 bases). CDR1 and CDR2 from the germline V gene are DFQATT and SNEGSKA (reference sequence). The CDR3 runs to 12 residues. CDR3 region: CSARGDSYEQYF. Here the CDR3 DNA reads TGCAGTGCCAGAGGCGACAGCTACGAGCAGTACTTC.

Notes on this clonotype: This may be a read error: a much more frequent sequence differs by one nucleotide. The chain recombines TRBV14 with TRBJ1-2, with D unresolved. CDR3 length equals 14 residues. Germline CDR1 SGHDN, CDR2 FVKESK. CDR3 nucleotide sequence: TGTGCCAGCAGCCAAGAACTGGCATGGGGTGGCTACGCCTTC. It specifies CASSQELAWGGYAF.

The chain is built from TRBV15 and TRBJ1-1; D is unresolved. Trimming took off 0 bases at V and 6 bases at J, with 8 bases between the two ends. This CDR3 region has 13 residues. Germline assignment: CDR1 LNHNV and CDR2 YYDKDF (reference sequence). The CDR3 DNA follows: TGTGCCACCAGCAGAGAGAGAACATCTGAAGCTTTCTTT. Its translation: CATSRERTSEAFF.

On this clonotype: An end of the junction does not agree with germline; a read error may underlie this. The CDR3 protein is CASSTSVAGEPFF. The CDR3 DNA follows: TGTGCCAGTAGTACCAGTGTGGCCGGGGAGCCGTTTTTT. The chain employs TRBV19 and TRBJ2-2; TRBD2 might be the D (5 bases). Germline CDR1 is LNHDA and CDR2 is SQIVND (reference sequence). There are 13 residues in the CDR3. The entire variable domain, with the rest obtained from reference TRBV19 and TRBJ2-2, is as follows: DGGITQSPKYLFRKEGQNVTLSCEQNLNHDAMYWYRQDPGQGLRLIYYSQIVNDFQKGDIAEGYSVSREKKESFPLTVTSAQKNPTAFYLCASSTSVAGEPFFGEGSRLTVL.

There are many counts of this clonotype. The chain has TRBV7-3 and TRBJ1-5; 7 nucleotides agree with TRBD1. Germline V lookup: CDR1 SGHTA, CDR2 FQGTGA. The CDR3 totals 17 residues. V trimming: 4 bases; J trimming: 2 bases; junction bases outside the gene matches: 11. The CDR3 sequence is CASSSNRGWDGNQPQHF. In nucleotides, the CDR3 is TGTGCCAGCAGCTCAAACAGGGGCTGGGACGGCAATCAGCCCCAGCATTTT.

This clonotype was seen at least ten times. This chain uses TRBV6-5 with TRBJ2-7, with TRBD1 matching over 7 bases. The germline V gene has CDR1 MNHEY and CDR2 SVGAGI. The CDR3 has 14 residues. The trim removed 2 bases at V and 1 base at J, leaving 2 bases unmatched. The CDR3 protein is CASSYDRVSYEQYF. In DNA, the CDR3 is TGTGCCAGCAGTTACGACAGGGTTTCCTACGAGCAGTACTTC.

The chain carries TRBV24-1 and TRBJ1-1, with D possibly being TRBD1 (5 bases). The CDR3 sequence is 12 residues long. Germline lookup yields CDR1 KGHDR and CDR2 SFDVKD. The V and J ends lost 1 base and 11 bases respectively, with 10 bases between them. The CDR3 DNA reads TGTGCCACCAGTGATTTCTCAGGGTCCGCTTTCTTT. It encodes CATSDFSGSAFF.

The sample holds one count of this clonotype. At one end, the junction sequence differs from germline, possibly due to a read error. The chain recombines TRBV7-9 with TRBJ2-7; 7 nucleotides match TRBD1. Germline CDR1 SEHNR, CDR2 FQNEAQ (reference sequence). The CDR3 contains 13 residues. This CDR3 reads CVSSPTGVYEQYF. The DNA for the CDR3 is TGTGTCAGCAGCCCCACAGGGGTCTACGAGCAGTACTTC.

This clonotype was observed a handful of times. The V gene is TRBV11-2, the J gene TRBJ2-5; no reliable D call. Germline V gives CDR1 SGHAT, CDR2 FQNNGV. The CDR3 has 15 amino acids. Trimming shortened V by 6 bases and J by 4 bases, and 18 bases separated the two germline ends. As DNA, the CDR3 is TGTGCCAGCAGTGAAACTATTCTGACGGGAGAGACCCAGTACTTC. Translated, it gives CASSETILTGETQYF.

At least ten counts were recorded for this clonotype. The genes are TRBV20-1 and TRBJ2-1, with 8 bases identical to TRBD2. V lost 2 bases, J lost 5 bases, and 5 bases stayed unmatched. The CDR3 runs to 14 residues. Per germline, CDR1 DFQATT and CDR2 SNEGSKA (reference sequence). CDR3 sequence (DNA): TGCAGTGCTAGAAGGCTAGCGGGTAACAATGAGCAGTTCTTC. Translated, it gives CSARRLAGNNEQFF.

This clonotype was seen repeatedly, ten times or more. The chain carries TRBV9 and TRBJ1-1; 9 bases map to TRBD1. Per the germline V gene, CDR1 is SGDLS and CDR2 is YYNGEE. This CDR3 region has 14 residues. J lost 4 bases, V lost 3 bases, and 4 bases had no gene match. CDR3 amino acids: CASSEGQGGTEAFF. Written as DNA, the CDR3 is TGTGCCAGCAGCGAGGGACAGGGAGGCACTGAAGCTTTCTTT.

V and J are TRBV29-1 and TRBJ1-2; D ambiguous. CDR3 length: 12 residues. The V and J ends lost 3 bases and 8 bases respectively, with 13 bases between them. Germline-derived CDR1 and CDR2 are SQVTM and ANQGSEA. The CDR3 DNA reads as TGCAGCGTTGATGCTCTTAGGGAGGGCTACACCTTC. Protein product: CSVDALREGYTF.

The chain is built from TRBV7-2 and TRBJ1-5; maybe TRBD1 (5 bases). The CDR3 covers 15 residues. The ends were cut back, 6 bases at V and 6 bases at J, with 18 bases in the middle. CDR1 is SGHTA, CDR2 FQGNSA, per germline. The CDR3 bases are TGTGCCAGCAGACATAGCCGGGGCGCGGGTCAGCCCCAGCATTTT. It specifies CASRHSRGAGQPQHF.

This clonotype was observed many times. The chain employs TRBV9 and TRBJ1-2; D unresolved. The V end lost 0 bases, the J end lost 2 bases, and 5 bases lay between the germline ends. Per the germline V gene, CDR1 is SGDLS and CDR2 is YYNGEE. The CDR3 totals 13 residues. The DNA of the CDR3 is TGTGCCAGCAGCGTAGACCGGAACTATGGCTACACCTTC. Amino acids: CASSVDRNYGYTF.

The chain recombines TRBV15 with TRBJ2-7, with D tentatively TRBD2 (5 bases). The V end was cut by 1 base, the J end by 2 bases, with 9 bases between. Germline V gene lookup returns CDR1 LNHNV and CDR2 YYDKDF (reference sequence). The CDR3 has 14 amino acids. Here the CDR3 DNA reads TGTGCCACCAGCAGAGGGGTGGGAGCCTACGAGCAGTACTTC. This encodes CATSRGVGAYEQYF.

J is TRBJ2-7 and V is TRBV20-1, with D tentatively TRBD1 or TRBD2 (5 bases each). V gave up 2 bases and J gave up 0 bases, with 11 bases separating them. In germline, CDR1 is DFQATT, CDR2 SNEGSKA (reference sequence). The CDR3 loop spans 14 amino acids. In DNA form, the CDR3 reads TGCAGTGCTAGATCGGGACGGCTCTCCTACGAGCAGTACTTC. Its protein is CSARSGRLSYEQYF.

CDR3 nucleotide sequence: TGTGCCACCAGCGAAGCGGATTCCTACAATGAGCAGTTCTTC. Translating it yields CATSEADSYNEQFF. The chain recombines TRBV15 with TRBJ2-1; tentative D call: TRBD2 (5 bases). The CDR3 is 14 residues long. The germline V gene has CDR1 LNHNV and CDR2 YYDKDF (reference sequence). V lost 5 bases to trimming and J lost 1 base, with 9 bases between them.

V is TRBV6-7 and J is TRBJ2-1; TRBD2 aligns across 14 bases. TRBV6-7 is noted as an ORF with a role that remains uncertain. V lost 6 bases and J lost 7; bases outside the gene matches: 11. The CDR3 totals 17 residues. The CDR3 DNA reads TGTGCCAGCAGCTCCTCGACTAGCGGGGGGGCGGGGAATGAGCAGTTCTTC. It codes for CASSSSTSGGAGNEQFF.

V gene TRBV3-1 combines with J gene TRBJ2-1; D is uncertain. Germline V gene sequence: CDR1 LGHDT, CDR2 YNNKEL (reference sequence). Trimming left V 0 bases short and J 10 bases short, with 13 bases between. The CDR3 length is 14 residues. As DNA, the CDR3 is TGTGCCAGCAGCCAAGATGCGGATTTGGGAGAGCAGTTCTTC. Its translation is CASSQDADLGEQFF.

The gene calls are TRBV5-4 and TRBJ2-4; 9 bases match TRBD1. Germline-derived CDR1 and CDR2 are SGHNT and YYREEE (reference sequence). The CDR3 runs to 16 residues. V lost 3 bases and J lost 2; bases outside the gene matches: 6. CDR3 loop: CASSSTTGGTKNIQYF. The DNA for the CDR3 is TGTGCCAGCAGCTCGACGACAGGGGGAACCAAAAACATTCAGTACTTC.